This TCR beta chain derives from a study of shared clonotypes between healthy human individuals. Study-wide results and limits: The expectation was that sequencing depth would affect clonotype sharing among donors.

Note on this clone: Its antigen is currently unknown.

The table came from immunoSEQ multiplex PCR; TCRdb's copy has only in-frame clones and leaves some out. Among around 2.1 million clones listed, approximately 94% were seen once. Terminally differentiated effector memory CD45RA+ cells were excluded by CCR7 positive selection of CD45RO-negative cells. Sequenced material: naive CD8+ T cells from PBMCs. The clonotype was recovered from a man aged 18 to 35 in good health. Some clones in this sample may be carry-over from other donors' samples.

The CDR3 DNA reads as TGTGCCAGCACCGGGACTAGCGGGTGGGATGAGCAGTTCTTC. Protein sequence: CASTGTSGWDEQFF. This rearrangement joins TRBV9 to TRBJ2-1, with TRBD2 identical over 12 bases. The ends lost 6 bases at V and 8 bases at J; junction bases unmatched: 6. Per germline, CDR1 SGDLS and CDR2 YYNGEE. This CDR3 has 14 residues.